This TCR beta chain is drawn from a study of blood T cell repertoires in COVID-19. In the study overall: Acute and convalescent COVID-19 samples came from the United States, Italy and Spain.

Exposed enrollees encountered a COVID-19 case at some point within 2 weeks before study entry. In the source study's methods: Counts of nucleated cells, estimated from reference gene primer amplification, were obtained. Assay used: immunoSEQ multiplex PCR; TCRdb lists only in-frame clones, some missing. V and J calls and clone size are copied from that table; D and trimming were computed from the DNA. The repertoire consists of some 300,000 clones, with roughly 90% occurring once and the leading ten covering less than 4%. CDR1 is GTSNPN and CDR2 is SVGIG in the germline V gene (reference sequence). J was trimmed by 8 bases and V by 1 base; bases with no gene match: 5. CDR3 length equals 14 residues.

The receptor was isolated from a woman aged 30 to 39 who had been exposed to COVID-19. The V and J genes are TRBV30 and TRBJ2-2; TRBD2 agrees at 9 bases. Material: PBMCs or T cells enriched from blood (not recorded which). The CDR3 DNA is TGTGCCTGGAGTGGCGGACTAGCGTGGGGGGAGCTGTTTTTT. It is translated as CAWSGGLAWGELFF.